One and the same sample provided the 31 T cell receptor beta chains below, sequenced in a study of beta chain features in type 1 diabetes. Every isolated RNA sample was fully reverse transcribed, so sequencing captured expressed TCRB transcripts. The data were produced by immunoSEQ multiplex PCR, yet TCRdb's version contains in-frame clones alone and is incomplete. The sample holds fewer than 250,000 clones, about 14% seen once. The sequencing sample was made of naive CD4+ T cells from blood. The receptors here all came from a woman aged 40-49 years in good health.

This clone was seen more than once but under ten times. The CDR3 is CASSISRVTEAFF. In nucleotides, the CDR3 is TGTGCCAGCTCAATTTCCAGGGTCACTGAAGCTTTCTTT. The gene calls are TRBV18 and TRBJ1-1, with D possibly being TRBD1 (5 bases). Germline assignment: CDR1 KGHSH and CDR2 LQKENI. Trimming removed 5 bases at V and 4 bases at J, with 11 bases between. The CDR3 length is 13 residues.

The CDR3 here is CASTGLAGLPADTQYF. CDR3 nucleotide sequence: TGTGCCAGCACGGGACTAGCGGGCTTACCCGCAGATACGCAGTATTTT. The rearrangement uses TRBV2 and TRBJ2-3, with TRBD2 matching over 12 bases. There are 16 residues in the CDR3. Germline assignment: CDR1 SNHLY and CDR2 FYNNEI. V lost 7 bases, J lost 4 bases, and 9 bases stayed unmatched.

The chain has TRBV9 and TRBJ2-7; 9 nucleotides match TRBD2. The germline CDR1 and CDR2 sequences are SGDLS and YYNGEE. There are 14 residues in the CDR3. Losses at the gene ends were 3 bases for V and 4 bases for J; bases not matched to a gene: 5. The CDR3 reads CASSAAGGLYEQYF. The CDR3 DNA sequence: TGTGCCAGCAGCGCAGCGGGGGGCCTGTACGAGCAGTACTTC.

The rearrangement uses TRBV4-1 and TRBJ2-5; the D gene is possibly TRBD1 (6 bases). The CDR3 runs 15 residues. Trimming stripped 0 bases from V and 4 bases from J, with 12 bases between. Germline CDR1 MGHRA, CDR2 YSYEKL. Here the CDR3 reads CASSQDRQGRETQYF. DNA for the CDR3: TGCGCCAGCAGCCAAGATCGGCAGGGGAGAGAGACCCAGTACTTC.

The chain carries TRBV9 and TRBJ2-5; 7 bases match TRBD2. Near its end, the DNA agrees better with TRBJ2-7, so the J call may be wrong. Per germline, CDR1 SGDLS and CDR2 YYNGEE. The CDR3 contains 16 residues. CDR3 DNA: TGTGCCAGCAGCGGATCCCAGCGGGGCAGCTCCTACGAGCAGTACTTC. Translation: CASSGSQRGSSYEQYF.

To note about this clone: This specimen includes other DNA sequences encoding the same CDR3. The rearrangement joins TRBV9 to TRBJ2-3; D not certain. CDR1 and CDR2 (germline): SGDLS, YYNGEE. This CDR3 contains 14 residues. With 0 bases removed from V and 1 base from J, the gap between germline ends came to 6 bases. The CDR3 DNA sequence: TGTGCCAGCAGCGTAGCTACAGGCACAGATACGCAGTATTTT. Translating it yields CASSVATGTDTQYF.

CDR3 sequence reads: CASSSGAGRGAAYEQYF. CDR3 nucleotide sequence: TGTGCCAGCAGCTCTGGGGCGGGGCGGGGGGCGGCCTACGAGCAGTACTTC. This chain uses TRBV7-8 with TRBJ2-7; TRBD2 matches at 8 bases. With V trimmed by 4 bases and J by 2 bases, 13 bases remained unmatched. CDR3 length: 17 residues. CDR1 is SGHVS and CDR2 is FQNEAQ in the germline V gene.

A few counts support this clone. This chain connects TRBV4-2 to TRBJ1-2; a weak D match, TRBD1 (6 bases). Looked up from germline, CDR1 is LGHNA and CDR2 is YNFKEQ. V lost 4 bases and J 2 bases, leaving 8 bases between the germline ends. The CDR3 spans 13 residues. The CDR3 DNA reads TGTGCCAGCAGCCCCGACAGGAACTATGGCTACACCTTC. Its translation is CASSPDRNYGYTF.

The chain carries TRBV19 and TRBJ2-1; D not resolved. Germline V CDR1 and CDR2: LNHDA, SQIVND (reference sequence). The CDR3 totals 12 residues. V lost 1 base, J lost 7 bases, and 5 bases lay in between. The CDR3 DNA reads TGTGCCAGTAGTATAGCTCGGAATGAGCAGTTCTTC. Translating gives CASSIARNEQFF.

This clone was recorded a few times. The chain joins TRBV5-1 to TRBJ1-6; D might be TRBD1 (6 bases). Germline V gene data show CDR1 as SGHRS and CDR2 as YFSETQ. This CDR3 region has 14 residues. Trimming took off 0 bases at V and 10 bases at J, with 11 bases between the two ends. This CDR3 reads CASSLGSQGSPLHF. In DNA form, the CDR3 reads TGCGCCAGCAGCTTGGGTTCCCAGGGGTCACCCCTCCACTTT. Supplemented by reference TRBV5-1 and TRBJ1-6, the full variable domain reads KAGVTQTPRYLIKTRGQQVTLSCSPISGHRSVSWYQQTPGQGLQFLFEYFSETQRNKGNFPGRFSGRQFSNSRSEMNVSTLELGDSALYLCASSLGSQGSPLHFGNGTRLTVT.

The rearrangement uses TRBV5-4 and TRBJ2-5; 13 nucleotides line up with TRBD2. The CDR3 runs 15 residues. In germline, CDR1 is SGHNT, CDR2 YYREEE (reference sequence). J gave up 5 bases and V 4 bases, and 5 bases lay outside the gene matches. CDR3 DNA sequence: TGTGCCAGCAGCACATGGACTAGCGGGGGTGAGACCCAGTACTTC. It translates to CASSTWTSGGETQYF.

The chain recombines TRBV11-2 with TRBJ2-5, with a possible D match to TRBD2 (6 bases). Germline assignment: CDR1 SGHAT and CDR2 FQNNGV. The CDR3 extends over 15 amino acids. Trimming removed 3 bases from V and 1 base from J, with 12 bases in between. The CDR3 DNA reads as TGTGCCAGCAGCTTTCCGACTAGGCTCCAAGAGACCCAGTACTTC. Its translation is CASSFPTRLQETQYF.

Only a few counts were recorded for this clone. This chain joins TRBV27 and TRBJ2-5; D is perhaps TRBD2 (6 bases). Near its end, the DNA agrees better with TRBJ2-7, so the J call may be wrong. Per germline, CDR1 MNHEY and CDR2 SMNVEV (reference sequence). The CDR3 runs to 13 residues. The CDR3 DNA reads TGTGCCAGCAGTTTGGAGGAGGGTTTCGAGCAGTACTTC. It codes for CASSLEEGFEQYF.

The chain couples TRBV2 to TRBJ2-2; 9 positions match TRBD1. Germline V gene data show CDR1 as SNHLY and CDR2 as FYNNEI. Unmatched junction bases numbered 7, after V lost 9 bases and J lost 2 bases. The CDR3 is 15 residues long. The CDR3 DNA reads as TGTGCCAGGCGTTCGGGACAGGGTAACACCGGGGAGCTGTTTTTT. This encodes CARRSGQGNTGELFF.

In its sample, this clone was seen a few times. This chain links TRBV2 with TRBJ1-2; D gene unclear. The V end lost 7 bases, the J end lost 3 bases, and 6 bases lay between the germline ends. Germline V gene data show CDR1 as SNHLY and CDR2 as FYNNEI. This CDR3 is built from 11 residues. The CDR3 bases are TGTGCCAGCACAGTCTACTATGGCTACACCTTC. The encoded protein is CASTVYYGYTF.

This clone was found a few times. The chain links TRBV7-9 to TRBJ1-1; 8 nucleotides align to TRBD1. CDR3 length equals 14 residues. Unmatched junction bases numbered 1, after V lost 3 bases and J lost 1 base. Germline values: CDR1 SEHNR, CDR2 FQNEAQ (reference sequence). CDR3 sequence: CASSFDRGNTEAFF. The CDR3 coding sequence is TGTGCCAGCAGCTTCGACAGGGGGAACACTGAAGCTTTCTTT.

This clone occurred a few times. The rearrangement links TRBV7-9 to TRBJ2-1; TRBD2 matches 8 bases. This CDR3 has 16 amino acids. The trim removed 3 bases at V and 9 bases at J, leaving 13 bases unmatched. Germline V CDR1 and CDR2: SEHNR, FQNEAQ (reference sequence). This CDR3 is CASSLTGTSRPREQFF. DNA for the CDR3: TGTGCCAGCAGCTTGACCGGGACTAGTCGGCCCCGTGAGCAGTTCTTC.

This clone appeared a few times. The gene calls are TRBV29-1 and TRBJ1-2, with D uncertain. The V end was cut by 2 bases, the J end by 4 bases, with 11 bases between. The CDR3 extends over 13 amino acids. CDR1 is SQVTM, CDR2 ANQGSEA, per germline. CDR3 protein: CSVEIAFLYGYTF. CDR3 in DNA: TGCAGCGTTGAAATCGCGTTCCTCTATGGCTACACCTTC.

This clone was recorded a few times. The V and J genes are TRBV5-1 and TRBJ1-2, with TRBD1 matching 8 bases. The J segment lost 3 bases and the V segment lost 4 bases, leaving 5 bases of the junction unmatched. The CDR3 length is 14 residues. Germline V gene data show CDR1 as SGHRS and CDR2 as YFSETQ. In DNA, the CDR3 is TGCGCCAGCAGCCCCGGGACAGGAGACTATGGCTACACCTTC. Residues: CASSPGTGDYGYTF. Looking up the rest from reference TRBV5-1 and TRBJ1-2 gives the full variable domain: KAGVTQTPRYLIKTRGQQVTLSCSPISGHRSVSWYQQTPGQGLQFLFEYFSETQRNKGNFPGRFSGRQFSNSRSEMNVSTLELGDSALYLCASSPGTGDYGYTFGSGTRLTVV.

This sequence joins TRBV19 and TRBJ1-5; D possibly corresponds to TRBD1 (5 bases). V lost 6 bases and J 3 bases, leaving 9 bases between the germline ends. The germline CDR1 and CDR2 sequences are LNHDA and SQIVND (reference sequence). CDR3 size: 13 residues. The CDR3 is CASRTENNQPQHF. Written as DNA, the CDR3 is TGTGCCAGTAGGACAGAAAACAATCAGCCCCAGCATTTT. The complete variable domain, with remaining parts taken from reference TRBV19 and TRBJ1-5, reads DGGITQSPKYLFRKEGQNVTLSCEQNLNHDAMYWYRQDPGQGLRLIYYSQIVNDFQKGDIAEGYSVSREKKESFPLTVTSAQKNPTAFYLCASRTENNQPQHFGDGTRLSIL.

This chain uses TRBV7-6 with TRBJ2-3; 11 bases map to TRBD2. The length of the CDR3 is 19 residues. Germline loops: CDR1 SGHVS, CDR2 FNYEAQ. Unmatched junction bases numbered 16, after V lost 4 bases and J lost 4 bases. CDR3 bases: TGTGCCAGCAGCTCACCTCCTATAGCGGGGGGGCTGGTTCCAGATACGCAGTATTTT. It translates to CASSSPPIAGGLVPDTQYF.

This clone has more than one count but fewer than ten. The V call is TRBV28, the J call TRBJ1-2; TRBD1 aligns across 9 bases. The V and J ends lost 6 bases and 6 bases, in that order; junction bases with no gene match: 5. There are 13 residues in the CDR3. Germline CDR1 MDHEN, CDR2 SYDVKM. CDR3 coding DNA: TGTGCCAGCAGGCGAACAGGGGGCCATGGCTACACCTTC. It yields the protein CASRRTGGHGYTF.

This clone came up a few times. The rearrangement links TRBV7-2 to TRBJ1-2; perhaps TRBD1 as D (5 bases). With 5 bases removed from V and 3 bases from J, the gap between germline ends came to 16 bases. The V gene's germline CDR1 is SGHTA and CDR2 FQGNSA. CDR3 length: 15 amino acids. The CDR3 region has the DNA TGTGCCAGCAGCCCCCCGGGGGGGTGGGACTATGGCTACACCTTC. Its protein is CASSPPGGWDYGYTF.

The chain carries TRBV15 and TRBJ2-5; weak D call: TRBD2 (6 bases). Germline V gives CDR1 LNHNV, CDR2 YYDKDF (reference sequence). This CDR3 region has 15 residues. V dropped 0 bases and J dropped 5 bases, with 13 bases sitting between them. Written as DNA, the CDR3 is TGTGCCACCAGCAGAGATCGACTAGACTCGGAGACCCAGTACTTC. As protein: CATSRDRLDSETQYF.

The chain couples TRBV6-5 to TRBJ1-1; D might be TRBD1 (6 bases). Germline CDR1 and CDR2: MNHEY and SVGAGI. V was trimmed by 4 bases and J by 6 bases, leaving 12 bases between them. The CDR3 has 13 residues. CDR3: CASSSLQGPEAFF. CDR3 DNA: TGTGCCAGCAGTTCATTACAGGGACCTGAAGCTTTCTTT.

The chain carries TRBV18 and TRBJ1-2; D is unresolved. Trimming left V 5 bases short and J 2 bases short, with 12 bases between. The CDR3 contains 14 residues. Germline loops: CDR1 KGHSH, CDR2 LQKENI. CDR3 protein: CASSDSTRNYGYTF. Written as DNA, the CDR3 is TGTGCCAGCTCAGATAGTACCAGGAACTATGGCTACACCTTC.

V is TRBV19 and J is TRBJ1-4; D gene unclear. Trimming removed 3 bases from V and 0 bases from J, with 11 bases in between. From germline, CDR1 is LNHDA and CDR2 SQIVND (reference sequence). This CDR3 region has 16 residues. The CDR3 loop is CASSIPSDATNEKLFF. CDR3 sequence (DNA): TGTGCCAGTAGTATTCCCAGCGATGCAACTAATGAAAAACTGTTTTTT.

The chain joins TRBV25-1 to TRBJ2-2; D ambiguous. Germline CDR1 is MGHDK and CDR2 is SYGVNS. The V end was cut by 4 bases, the J end by 0 bases, with 3 bases between. This CDR3 has 13 amino acids. The CDR3 loop reads CASSGPNTGELFF. The CDR3 coding sequence is TGTGCCAGCAGTGGGCCGAACACCGGGGAGCTGTTTTTT.

This clone turned up a few times. The V call is TRBV27, the J call TRBJ2-3; 7 bases fit TRBD2. The V gene end was trimmed by 5 bases and the J gene end by 4 bases; junction bases not matched to a gene: 6. Germline assignment: CDR1 MNHEY and CDR2 SMNVEV (reference sequence). The CDR3 covers 14 residues. CDR3 sequence reads: CASSPRTSADTQYF. In DNA form, the CDR3 reads TGTGCCAGCAGTCCCAGGACTAGTGCAGATACGCAGTATTTT.

This clone came up a few times. The chain links TRBV7-9 to TRBJ1-1, with D unclear. Germline V CDR1 and CDR2: SEHNR, FQNEAQ (reference sequence). Trimming pared 6 bases from V and 6 bases from J, leaving 17 bases between. This CDR3 spans 14 amino acids. The CDR3 spells CASRREESAPEAFF. The CDR3 DNA follows: TGTGCCAGCAGACGCGAAGAATCCGCCCCTGAAGCTTTCTTT. Filled out from reference TRBV7-9 and TRBJ1-1, the complete variable domain reads DTGVSQNPRHKITKRGQNVTFRCDPISEHNRLYWYRQTLGQGPEFLTYFQNEAQLEKSRLLSDRFSAERPKGSFSTLEIQRTEQGDSAMYLCASRREESAPEAFFGQGTRLTVV.

The chain recombines TRBV6-1 with TRBJ2-3; D may be TRBD2 (6 bases). The CDR3 is 17 residues long. Germline loops: CDR1 MNHNS, CDR2 SASEGT. With 3 bases removed from V and 1 base from J, the gap between germline ends came to 17 bases. The chain's CDR3 is CASSEASGGYRTDTQYF. CDR3 in DNA: TGTGCCAGCAGTGAGGCCTCCGGGGGTTACCGCACAGATACGCAGTATTTT.